This T cell receptor (beta chain) was documented in a study of T cell repertoires in cytomegalovirus infection (dated by TCRdb to the late 2010s). At the level of the whole study: Because public TCR beta signatures pointed to carriage of CMV infection together with the matching HLA type, the HLA type of each donor mattered for the analysis. Study-level results and caveats: Carriers of CMV infection plus the relevant HLA type were discriminated by the cumulative frequency of public TCR beta family members in the study cohort and in an independent roughly 400-donor cohort. The ex vivo response was dominated by HLA-C-restricted CMV-specific TCR beta clonotypes, which also provided the single most frequent clonotype in two of eight donors.

The CDR3 spans 14 residues, from the cysteine through the phenylalanine. Only the CDR3 DNA is retained, 42 bases long and in frame from the first base. The germline V gene sets CDR1 to SNHLY and CDR2 to FYNNEI. At the junction V is shortened by 11 bases and J by 1 base, with 17 bases in between. About this clonotype itself: The clone's antigen remains unknown. It has no much larger one-base neighbor in the sample; base qualities were not kept.

The data were produced on an Illumina HiSeq 1500. The public reads were quality trimmed at Q25 with fastp and then assembled into clones with MiXCR by TCRdb, keeping productive beta chains. Every CDR3 protein is listed once, alongside the most common genes and DNA of its rows. The sample table records around 320,000 distinct CDR3 sequences; approximately 9.5% of these occur just once. The leading ten clones occupy about 4.5% of the sample. The sequence joins TRBV2 to TRBJ1-1, with the D segment identity uncertain. The receptor's source is a human donor in good health (CMV status not recorded). Some clones in this sample may be carry-over from other donors' samples. Sequencing was done on a sample of PBMCs. This receptor has the CDR3 CAGAFGSGNTEAFF. The nucleotides are TGTGCCGGCGCGTTCGGTTCAGGGAACACTGAAGCTTTCTTT.